The T cell receptor beta chain described here comes from a study of early T cells in non-severe SARS-CoV-2 infection. Study-wide context: Investigators sequenced bulk RNA drawn from unsorted whole blood, and chains remained unpaired.

Study-wide findings and caveats: Using VDJdb, the matching emphasized anti-spike CD8 responses while missing private and CD4 specificities.

Molecules of cDNA were individually given unique molecular identifiers that were attached to them. TCRdb reprocessed the 5' RACE reads with MiXCR, giving one entry per CDR3 protein. This sample yields approximately 77,000 distinct CDR3 sequences, of which roughly 12% are seen a single time; around 3.6% belongs to the top ten. On this clonotype itself: What it binds is not known.

V gave up 6 bases and J gave up 7 bases; unmatched junction bases: 10. CDR1 is SQVTM, CDR2 ANQGSEA, per germline. The CDR3 has 14 amino acids. Sequenced material: whole blood. J is TRBJ2-1 and V is TRBV29-1, with 9 bases lining up with TRBD2. The sequence derives from an adult who was a healthcare worker with PCR-confirmed SARS-CoV-2 infection or an uninfected control (not recorded which). The CDR3 spells CSVKEAGGLNEQFF. The CDR3 bases are TGCAGCGTGAAAGAAGCGGGAGGCCTTAATGAGCAGTTCTTC.